This entry features one T cell receptor beta chain sequence. Its antigen is still unknown. The sample holds no much larger clone one base away, and base qualities are not on file. This sample was included in a study of CD8 T cells in Susac syndrome (dated by TCRdb to about 2019). As for the study more broadly: Repertoire sequencing was used to test whether CD8+ T cell activation and differentiation in Susac syndrome was antigen driven. The clonality of the CD8+ T cell repertoire was compared across over 9 healthy donors, around 14 Susac syndrome patients and under 18 multiple sclerosis patients.

The CDR3 spans 14 residues, from the cysteine through the phenylalanine. CDR3 DNA only is kept here, 42 bases in frame from base 1. From the germline V gene (reference sequence), CDR1 is SEHNR and CDR2 is FQNEAQ. V loses 1 base, J loses 5 bases, and the germline ends lie 11 bases apart. Points the paper makes about the study in general: The study acknowledged that relatively few individuals were included in the TCR sequencing and HLA analysis.

RNA was extracted using the RNeasy kit, and roughly 0.5 to 1 ug of the RNA was reverse transcribed with random hexamers. The immunoSEQ multiplex PCR assay, which covers 54 Vbeta and 13 Jbeta segments, was used to amplify TCR beta CDR3 regions. PCR amplification bias was corrected by using a synthetic template baseline for primer optimization and computational correction. The paper's data handling went like this. Reads were annotated to V, D and J genes per IMGT and analyzed with immunoSEQ Analyzer, keeping only productive sequences. To calculate clonality, Shannon entropy was normalized by log2 of the number of productive unique sequences and then subtracted from one. Public and private clones were assessed among the 100 most prevalent clones of each patient and control. A clone was defined as Susac-specific if it was absent from the healthy and MS cohorts, from about 1,100 published viral clones and from other ImmuneACCESS disease sequences. In-frame beta chains were kept once TCRdb had trimmed the public reads at Q25 with fastp and called clones with MiXCR. Records with the same CDR3 protein are collapsed into one entry carrying the most frequent genes and DNA. These V and J calls originate from TCRdb's pipeline instead of the authors' own analysis. The sample contains some 150,000 distinct CDR3 sequences, 95% of them found a single time. Approximately 0.15% of the sample is held by the ten biggest clonotypes.

Peripheral blood CD8+ and CD4+ T cells from healthy donors, Susac syndrome patients and multiple sclerosis patients were profiled by high-throughput TCR beta sequencing. Multiple sclerosis controls were treatment-naive patients with stable or active relapsing-remitting disease fulfilling revised McDonald criteria. CD8+ TEMRA cells were enriched by FACS, while bulk CD8+ and CD4+ T cells were purified by magnetic negative isolation. Blood was drawn into EDTA tubes, processed within 24 hours, and PBMCs were isolated by density gradient centrifugation. PBMCs intended for TCR sequencing were frozen in liquid nitrogen and were later thawed in a 37 degrees C water bath. The sorted or isolated CD4+, CD8+ and CD8+ TEMRA cells reached a purity of at least 90%.

This TCR came from a human donor with multiple sclerosis. The sequenced sample was CD8+ T cells from PBMCs. The chain uses TRBV7-9 and TRBJ2-5; the D gene assignment is ambiguous. This receptor carries the CDR3 CASSLDLNGETQYF. The nucleotides read TGTGCCAGCAGCTTAGACCTCAATGGGGAGACCCAGTACTTC.